These 25 T cell receptor beta chains share one sample of origin, sequenced in a study of T cell repertoires in cytomegalovirus infection. MiXCR, run by TCRdb on the reads, gives a single entry per CDR3 protein. The data contain under 800,000 distinct CDR3 sequences, roughly a quarter of them singletons. The sequencing input was CD8+ T cells from PBMCs. These receptors originate from a human donor in good health (CMV status not recorded). Some clones in this sample may be carry-over from other donors' samples.

This clonotype was observed a few times. V and J are TRBV6-2 or TRBV6-3 and TRBJ2-1; D might be TRBD1 or TRBD2, each matching 5 bases. Germline loops: CDR1 MNHEY, CDR2 SVGEGT. V was clipped by 1 base and J by 2 bases, with 9 bases between them. This CDR3 is built from 15 residues. CDR3 nucleotides: TGTGCCAGCAGTTACTATGGGACGACCTACAATGAGCAGTTCTTC. This encodes CASSYYGTTYNEQFF.

This clonotype was detected ten times or more. The genes are TRBV14 and TRBJ2-5; 10 bases line up with TRBD2. This CDR3 region has 15 residues. CDR1 and CDR2 from the germline V gene are SGHDN and FVKESK. V lost 4 bases to trimming and J lost 5 bases; unmatched junction nucleotides: 7. CDR3 in amino acids: CASSPRLAGGETQYF. CDR3 coding DNA: TGTGCCAGCAGCCCGCGACTAGCGGGTGGGGAGACCCAGTACTTC.

The chain couples TRBV7-8 to TRBJ2-5; D is possibly TRBD2 (6 bases). The CDR3 sequence is 14 residues long. Germline CDR1 is SGHVS and CDR2 is FQNEAQ. Trimming cost V 1 base and J 4 bases, with 10 bases left between them. The CDR3 DNA is TGTGCCAGCAGCTTAGAACTGCGGGGAGAGACCCAGTACTTC. Encoded protein: CASSLELRGETQYF. The full variable domain, rest sourced from reference TRBV7-8 and TRBJ2-5, is GAGVSQSPRYKVAKRGQDVALRCDPISGHVSLFWYQQALGQGPEFLTYFQNEAQLDKSGLPSDRFFAERPEGSVSTLKIQRTQQEDSAVYLCASSLELRGETQYFGPGTRLLVL.

The chain uses TRBV7-6 and TRBJ1-1; the match to TRBD1 covers 7 bases. CDR3 length: 16 amino acids. Losses at the gene ends were 1 base for V and 4 bases for J; bases not matched to a gene: 9. From germline, CDR1 is SGHVS and CDR2 FNYEAQ. The CDR3 is CASSLGRGNAGTEAFF. CDR3 coding DNA: TGTGCCAGCAGCTTAGGCAGGGGGAATGCTGGCACTGAAGCTTTCTTT.

The V call is TRBV6-5, the J call TRBJ1-3, with a possible D match to TRBD1 (6 bases). Trimming removed 2 bases at V and 0 bases at J, with 14 bases between. Per germline, CDR1 MNHEY and CDR2 SVGAGI. This CDR3 is built from 17 residues. The CDR3 is CASSYGQGPSSGNTIYF. The CDR3 DNA is TGTGCCAGCAGTTACGGTCAGGGGCCAAGCTCTGGAAACACCATATATTTT.

The chain has TRBV20-1 and TRBJ2-4, with TRBD1 identical over 7 bases. Germline CDR1 DFQATT, CDR2 SNEGSKA (reference sequence). V gave up 7 bases and J gave up 0 bases; unmatched junction bases: 15. CDR3 length: 17 residues. This chain's CDR3 is CSVGRDSAFLAKNIQYF. CDR3 DNA: TGCAGTGTAGGTCGGGACAGCGCCTTTTTAGCCAAAAACATTCAGTACTTC.

Concerning this clonotype: The junction does not match germline at one end; this may be a read error. The rearrangement links TRBV6-2 or TRBV6-3 to TRBJ1-1, with TRBD1 as a possible D gene (5 bases). Looked up from germline, CDR1 is MNHEY and CDR2 is SVGEGT. This CDR3 comprises 16 residues. This CDR3 reads CAISYSLGGDLNGAFF. DNA of the CDR3: TGTGCCATCAGTTACTCCCTTGGGGGGGACCTTAATGGAGCTTTCTTT.

The V call is TRBV6-5, the J call TRBJ2-1, with 10 bases aligning to TRBD2. Germline lookup yields CDR1 MNHEY and CDR2 SVGAGI. J was trimmed by 9 bases and V by 3 bases; bases with no gene match: 5. This CDR3 has 14 amino acids. CDR3 loop: CASSYKRGGVEQFF. The CDR3 nucleotides are TGTGCCAGCAGTTATAAGCGGGGGGGTGTTGAGCAGTTCTTC.

This clonotype was counted a single time. V is TRBV28 and J is TRBJ2-4; TRBD1 aligns across 7 bases. CDR1 and CDR2 from the germline V gene are MDHEN and SYDVKM. V trimming: 6 bases; J trimming: 4 bases; junction bases outside the gene matches: 6. This CDR3 is built from 14 residues. CDR3 sequence reads: CASRPPGGKNIQYF. The DNA of the CDR3 is TGTGCCAGCAGACCTCCAGGGGGTAAAAACATTCAGTACTTC.

Of note for this clonotype: A much larger clone differs by one base, so this may be a read error. Because the CDR3 is missing its conserved closing phenylalanine or tryptophan, this is likely a read error. V and J are TRBV6-8 and TRBJ2-5, with unresolved D. The CDR3 sequence is 15 residues long. The V gene lost 2 bases and the J gene lost 2 bases, with 12 bases spanning the gap. The germline V gene encodes CDR1 MNHGY and CDR2 SAAAGT. This CDR3 reads CASSYVYARQETQYS. Written as DNA, the CDR3 is TGTGCCAGCAGTTACGTGTACGCCCGGCAAGAGACCCAGTACTCC.

This clonotype is a singleton in its sample. It may be a read error: a sequence one base away is much more abundant. The chain links TRBV28 to TRBJ1-1; D is uncertain. Germline V gene lookup returns CDR1 MDHEN and CDR2 SYDVKM. The CDR3 loop spans 14 amino acids. Between the trimmed V and J ends, which lost 3 bases and 4 bases, there was a span of 12 bases. For the CDR3, the DNA is TGTGCCAGCAGTTTTCGAGGAGACGGCACTGAAGCTTTCTTT. Translation: CASSFRGDGTEAFF.

Turning to this clonotype: A junction boundary mismatches the germline segment, possibly from a read error. The gene calls are TRBV7-2 and TRBJ2-3; no clear D. The CDR3 loop spans 11 amino acids. Germline V CDR1 and CDR2: SGHTA, FQGNSA. The CDR3 sequence is CASRLRDTQYF. For the CDR3, the DNA is TGTGCCAGCCGCTTGAGGGATACGCAGTATTTT.

Ten or more counts support this clonotype. The genes are TRBV24-1 and TRBJ2-7, with 7 bases that match TRBD1. CDR3 length: 16 residues. Germline V gene lookup returns CDR1 KGHDR and CDR2 SFDVKD. The trim removed 1 base at V and 2 bases at J, leaving 7 bases unmatched. The CDR3 is CATSDFPGQPTYEQYF. CDR3 DNA: TGTGCCACCAGTGATTTCCCGGGACAGCCGACCTACGAGCAGTACTTC.

The rearrangement joins TRBV7-9 to TRBJ2-5; the D is unclear. The CDR3 spans 15 residues. V was shortened by 1 base and J by 2 bases, with 11 bases between the two germline ends. The germline CDR1 and CDR2 sequences are SEHNR and FQNEAQ (reference sequence). The CDR3 DNA is TGTGCCAGCAGCTTAGTCCAGTCCCTACAAGAGACCCAGTACTTC. Translation gives CASSLVQSLQETQYF.

The chain links TRBV7-6 to TRBJ1-2; no clear D. The germline V gene has CDR1 SGHVS and CDR2 FNYEAQ. CDR3 size: 16 residues. Trimming stripped 4 bases from V and 4 bases from J, with 19 bases between. This CDR3 reads CASSSRPSGNLYGYTF. The CDR3 DNA sequence: TGTGCCAGCAGCTCCAGACCGAGCGGGAATCTCTATGGCTACACCTTC.

The chain employs TRBV6-5 and TRBJ2-5; no definite D call. With 5 bases removed from V and 6 bases from J, the gap between germline ends came to 25 bases. Germline loops: CDR1 MNHEY, CDR2 SVGAGI. This CDR3 contains 17 residues. The CDR3 nucleotides are TGTGCCAGCAGTCTTCACCCTGGACGGGCCGAAAGGCAGACCCAGTACTTC. Its translation is CASSLHPGRAERQTQYF.

This chain uses TRBV20-1 with TRBJ2-5; 11 nucleotides align to TRBD2. V lost 5 bases and J lost 4; bases outside the gene matches: 9. Germline loops: CDR1 DFQATT, CDR2 SNEGSKA (reference sequence). The CDR3 spans 15 residues. This chain's CDR3 is CSAPFLAGGRETQYF. The CDR3 DNA reads TGCAGTGCTCCGTTTCTAGCGGGGGGTAGAGAGACCCAGTACTTC.

This clonotype came up a few times. The chain recombines TRBV20-1 with TRBJ2-7; possible D gene TRBD1, 5 bases. The V gene lost 0 bases and the J gene lost 2 bases, with 11 bases spanning the gap. The CDR3 sequence is 14 residues long. Germline CDR1 reads DFQATT; CDR2 reads SNEGSKA (reference sequence). CDR3 amino acids: CSARDSAGTYEQYF. The CDR3 DNA is TGCAGTGCTAGAGATTCGGCAGGGACCTACGAGCAGTACTTC.

This clonotype was counted a few times. The genes are TRBV7-6 and TRBJ2-5; the D gene is possibly TRBD1 (6 bases). Germline V gene sequence: CDR1 SGHVS, CDR2 FNYEAQ. The CDR3 is made up of 16 amino acids. V was pared by 5 bases and J by 2 bases, with 18 bases between. DNA of the CDR3: TGTGCCAGCAGCCGTCTTCTCCCAGGGGAACAAGAGACCCAGTACTTC. This gives the protein CASSRLLPGEQETQYF.

For this clonotype: Germline is not matched at one junction end, which may reflect a read error. This chain links TRBV6-6 with TRBJ1-5, with D uncertain. The V gene's germline CDR1 is MNHNY and CDR2 SVGAGI (reference sequence). This CDR3 spans 14 amino acids. The CDR3 DNA is TGTGCCAGCAACGGTCGGGGAGGCAATCAGTCCCAGCATTTT. Translating gives CASNGRGGNQSQHF.

CDR3 sequence (DNA): TGCGCCAGCAGTCATTCCACAGGGCGGGCTGAAGCTTTCTTT. Translating gives CASSHSTGRAEAFF. This chain uses TRBV23-1 with TRBJ1-1; maybe TRBD1 (6 bases). TRBV23-1 is an open reading frame, and its role is uncertain. V gave up 3 bases and J gave up 6 bases, with 14 bases separating them. The CDR3 sequence is 14 residues long.

About this clonotype: A single base separates this from a much larger clone, so it may be a read error. Likely a read error: the CDR3 ends without its conserved phenylalanine or tryptophan. V is TRBV7-3 and J is TRBJ1-2, with TRBD1 matching over 7 bases. Germline assignment: CDR1 SGHTA and CDR2 FQGTGA. Trimming took 0 bases from V and 7 from J; bases not matched to a gene: 8. The CDR3 runs to 15 residues. CDR3 in DNA: TGTGCCAGCAGCTTAACCTGGACAGGAGCCTTTGGCTACACCGTC. It codes for CASSLTWTGAFGYTV.

This clonotype was picked up a small number of times. The rearrangement links TRBV20-1 to TRBJ2-5; D uncertain. CDR1 DFQATT and CDR2 SNEGSKA come from the germline V gene (reference sequence). Trimming took off 6 bases at V and 1 base at J, with 15 bases between the two ends. The CDR3 sequence is 14 residues long. The CDR3 DNA reads TGCAGTGCCCCCCCCGTACAAGCCCAAGAGACCCAGTACTTC. This translates into CSAPPVQAQETQYF.

CDR3 DNA sequence: TGTGCCAGCAGCTTAAGGGGGGGAGACCTTCTTCCGAACACCGGGGAGCTGTTTTTT. It specifies CASSLRGGDLLPNTGELFF. The chain is built from TRBV7-6 and TRBJ2-2, with D maybe TRBD2 (7 bases). Germline CDR1 SGHVS, CDR2 FNYEAQ. The CDR3 extends over 19 amino acids. Between the trimmed V and J ends, which lost 2 bases and 0 bases, there was a span of 19 bases.

Only a few counts were recorded for this clonotype. V gene TRBV4-1 combines with J gene TRBJ1-1; no definite D call. V was clipped by 1 base and J by 5 bases, with 14 bases between them. Germline V gene data show CDR1 as MGHRA and CDR2 as YSYEKL. CDR3 length: 15 residues. CDR3 region: CASSQAGVEVTEAFF. CDR3 in DNA: TGCGCCAGCAGCCAAGCTGGGGTGGAAGTAACTGAAGCTTTCTTT.